This TCR beta chain was sequenced during a study of T-cell reconstitution after alpha-beta-depleted transplantation in children. Study-wide points: Newly made T cells mostly supplied T-cell counts and diversity one year after transplant.

This clonotype has ten or more counts. The antigen is unknown. The J segment lost 4 bases and the V segment lost 4 bases, leaving 11 bases of the junction unmatched. The CDR3 has 17 residues. Germline CDR1 reads SGHAT; CDR2 reads FQNNGV. Unique molecular identifiers were incorporated when the TCRbeta library was constructed. TCRdb passed the PCR reads through MiXCR, listing each CDR3 protein once. The sample consists of roughly 300,000 distinct CDR3 sequences, 11% of them appearing once. The sample was peripheral blood, taken 180 days after TCRalphabeta/CD19-depleted stem cell transplant. This chain uses TRBV11-2 with TRBJ2-1, with TRBD1 identical over 9 bases. This sequence was found in a male patient aged 2-15 years who had a stem cell transplant for chronic granulomatous disease, so the T cells may come from the graft donor. Written as DNA, the CDR3 is TGTGCCAGCAGCTCCCCTGTCAGGACAGGGGTTTACAATGAGCAGTTCTTC. This sequence encodes CASSSPVRTGVYNEQFF. The whole variable domain, filled in from reference TRBV11-2 and TRBJ2-1, reads EAGVAQSPRYKIIEKRQSVAFWCNPISGHATLYWYQQILGQGPKLLIQFQNNGVVDDSQLPKDRFSAERLKGVDSTLKIQPAKLEDSAVYLCASSSPVRTGVYNEQFFGPGTRLTVL.